Listed below are T cell receptor beta chains from one sample, sequenced in a study of Tregs in tolerant kidney transplant recipients. Sequencing was performed with immunoSEQ multiplex PCR; in TCRdb, only in-frame clones are kept and a portion is missing. The sample records 75,000 to 80,000 clones, approximately 90% being singletons. The material sequenced was Tregs from blood, taken before the transplant. The receptors come from a human donor who received a combined kidney and bone marrow transplant. Each CDR3 is given with its conserved first and last residue. D genes are given only for firm matches. A clone size is listed for some rows: how often the clone was seen (once, few, many), or a class if it is expanded.

j_call clone_size v_call d_call cdr3_nt cdr3_aa
TRBJ2-7 - TRBV7-3 TRBD1 TGTGCCAGCAGCGTGGAGGCAGGGGGCATCTACGAGCAGTACTTC CASSVEAGGIYEQYF
TRBJ2-7 - TRBV28 TRBD1 TGTGCCAGCAGTCCTCCCGGGACAGGGACCCACGAGCAGTACTTC CASSPPGTGTHEQYF
TRBJ1-2 - TRBV28 - TGTGCCAGCAGTTTTCAGCGGGGGGGATATGGCTACACCTTC CASSFQRGGYGYTF
TRBJ2-1 - TRBV5-1 TRBD2 TGCGCCAGCAGCTTGGCCCTTCTAGCGGGAGAATACAATGAGCAGTTCTTC CASSLALLAGEYNEQFF
TRBJ1-1 - TRBV28 - TGTGCCAGCACTAAGTCGGCCGGGACCTCCATAATCACTGAAGCTTTCTTT CASTKSAGTSIITEAFF
TRBJ1-2 - TRBV19 TRBD1 TGTGCCAGTAGTAGGGGACAGACCTATGGCTACACCTTC CASSRGQTYGYTF
TRBJ2-7 - TRBV27 TRBD2 TGTGCCAGCAGTCCCAGGCCCCCCGGGACTAGCGGGACGGAGCAGTACTTC CASSPRPPGTSGTEQYF
TRBJ2-2 - TRBV7-5 - TGTGTCAGAAGCTTTTTTTGCGGGAGGTATACCGGGGAGCTGTTTTTT CVRSFFCGRYTGELFF
TRBJ2-1 - TRBV18 TRBD2 TGTGCCAGCTCACCACCTGGAAGGCTAGCGGGAGGGAACAATGAGCAGTTCTTC CASSPPGRLAGGNNEQFF
TRBJ2-7 - TRBV5-1 - TGCGCCAGCAGCTTGAGCCGACAGGCTGGACTCTACGAGCAGTACTTC CASSLSRQAGLYEQYF
TRBJ2-1 - TRBV29-1 TRBD2 TGCAGCGTTGGAGCGGGAGGGCACAATGAGCAGTTCTTC CSVGAGGHNEQFF
TRBJ2-1 - TRBV15 - TGTGCCACCAGCAGAGATTTAGTCTACAATGAGCAGTTCTTC CATSRDLVYNEQFF
TRBJ2-7 - TRBV19 - TGTGCCAGTAGTAGGGAAGGGGGAGAATCCTACGAGCAGTACTTC CASSREGGESYEQYF
TRBJ1-1 - TRBV7-9 - TGTGCCAGCAGCTTAGGAGCTGGGACACCTGAAGCTTTCTTT CASSLGAGTPEAFF
TRBJ2-4 - TRBV6-1 - TGTGCCAGCAGTGAAGGCCCCATTCAGTACTTC CASSEGPIQYF
TRBJ1-2 - TRBV5-1 TRBD1 TGCGCCAGCAGCCCGGGGACAGGTCAGAACTATGGCTACACCTTC CASSPGTGQNYGYTF
TRBJ2-3 - TRBV7-2 TRBD2 TGTGCCAGCAGCCCAGAGGGTGGCGGGAGGGCCACGGATACGCAGTATTTT CASSPEGGGRATDTQYF
TRBJ2-5 - TRBV27 - TGTGCCAGCAGTTTTCGAGGTTTGGAGACCCAGTACTTC CASSFRGLETQYF
TRBJ1-5 - TRBV15 TRBD1 TGTGCCACCAGCAGAGATCCGGGACAGGGAAATCAGCCCCAGCATTTT CATSRDPGQGNQPQHF
TRBJ1-2 - TRBV2 - TGTGCCAGCAACCCCCAGACCAACTATGGCTACACCTTC CASNPQTNYGYTF
TRBJ2-7 - TRBV10-3 - TGTGCCATCAGTGAGTCCGGGACTGCCTCCTACGAGCAGTACTTC CAISESGTASYEQYF
TRBJ2-5 - TRBV5-1 - TGCGCCAGCAGCTTGGGGACAGCACAAGAGACCCAGTACTTC CASSLGTAQETQYF
TRBJ1-1 - TRBV19 TRBD1 TGTGCCAGTAGAACCCCCGGGACAGGGCTGGCTGAAGCTTTCTTT CASRTPGTGLAEAFF
TRBJ1-1 - TRBV14 - TGTGCCAGCAGCCAAGATACAGGTCAGACTTTCTTT CASSQDTGQTFF
TRBJ2-7 - TRBV29-1 TRBD1 TGCAGCGTTTGGGACAGGGCTAACGAGCAGTACTTC CSVWDRANEQYF
TRBJ2-1 - TRBV18 - TGTGCTAGCTCTCGACGGGACATCTACAATGAGCAGTTCTTC CASSRRDIYNEQFF
TRBJ1-5 - TRBV7-2 - TGTGCCAGCAGCTCTGGACGGGCGTTTGGTCAGCCCCAGCATTTT CASSSGRAFGQPQHF
TRBJ2-2 - TRBV19 TRBD1 TGTGCCAGTAGTACCCCTGGACAGGGGGAGACCGGGGAGCTGTTTTTT CASSTPGQGETGELFF
TRBJ2-7 - TRBV11-2 TRBD2 TGTGCCAGCAGCGCACAAGTCTTTCTAGCGGGAGTGGACGAGCAGTACTTC CASSAQVFLAGVDEQYF
TRBJ2-1 - TRBV5-1 - TGCGCCAGCAGCCTTGCCCTACAGCGAAGGGAGCAGTTCTTC CASSLALQRREQFF
TRBJ2-5 - TRBV6-5 TRBD2 TGTGCCAGCGGGCTAGCGGGAGAGACCCAGTACTTC CASGLAGETQYF
TRBJ2-7 - TRBV5-1 TRBD1 TGCGCCAGCAGCACCGGGACAGGGACCGAGCAGTACTTC CASSTGTGTEQYF
TRBJ2-1 - TRBV19 TRBD2 TGTGCCAGTAGTAATCAAGGACTAGCGGGAAGAAGTGAGCAGTTCTTC CASSNQGLAGRSEQFF
TRBJ2-7 - TRBV6-1 TRBD2 TGTGCCACCCTGGTAGCGGGGAGATACGAGCAGTACTTC CATLVAGRYEQYF
TRBJ2-2 - TRBV18 - TGTGCCAGCTCACCTCAGGGGTTGAACACCGGGGAGCTGTTTTTT CASSPQGLNTGELFF
TRBJ1-2 - TRBV30 - TGTGCCTGGAGTAAGGACTGGCGCCGAGGCTACACCTTC CAWSKDWRRGYTF
TRBJ2-1 few TRBV28 - TGTGCCAGCAGTTTGGGGGTGGGATCCCTCGGGGGTGAGCAGTTCTTC CASSLGVGSLGGEQFF
TRBJ2-3 once TRBV19 TRBD2 TGTGCCAGTAGTATCTCTGCGGGAGAAGGAAATACGCAGTATTTT CASSISAGEGNTQYF
TRBJ2-1 - TRBV4-2 - TGTGCCAGCAGCCAAGGGGTAGCAGAGCAGTTCTTC CASSQGVAEQFF
TRBJ2-3 - TRBV28 TRBD2 TGTGCCAGCAGTTTAAACTCGGGAGGAGGGGTAGGGGATACGCAGTATTTT CASSLNSGGGVGDTQYF
TRBJ2-1 - TRBV27 - TGTGCCAGCAGTTTAGCACGGCCTAGTAGTAGCAATGAGCAGTTCTTC CASSLARPSSSNEQFF
TRBJ2-2 - TRBV18 TRBD2 TGTGCCAGCTCACCTAGCGGGTTCCCCTCATCCGGGGAGCTGTTTTTT CASSPSGFPSSGELFF
TRBJ1-2 - TRBV28 - TGTGCCAGCACCTCAAGTAGGGCTAACTATGGCTACACCTTC CASTSSRANYGYTF
TRBJ1-2 once TRBV28 - TGTGCCAGCAGTACAGGGATAAACTATGGCTACACCTTC CASSTGINYGYTF
TRBJ2-3 - TRBV10-3 - TGTGCCATCGCCTGGGGGGTAACTCCTAGCACAGATACGCAGTATTTT CAIAWGVTPSTDTQYF
TRBJ2-7 - TRBV2 TRBD1 TGTGCCAGCATCGGGACAGCGTTCGGCTCCTACGAGCAGTACTTC CASIGTAFGSYEQYF
TRBJ2-7 once TRBV14 TRBD2 TGTGCCAGCAGCCAAGCTAGCGGGAGAACAAGCGAGCAGTACTTC CASSQASGRTSEQYF
TRBJ1-3 - TRBV4-1 - TGCGCCAGCAGCCCAGGGGATTCTGGAAACACCATATATTTT CASSPGDSGNTIYF
TRBJ1-4 once TRBV5-4 TRBD1 TGTGCCAGCAGCTCCGGACAGGGGGCGACCGGTGAAAAACTGTTTTTT CASSSGQGATGEKLFF
TRBJ2-1 - TRBV5-1 TRBD1 TGCGCCAGCAGCTCCTGGGACAGGGTTGGCAATGAGCAGTTCTTC CASSSWDRVGNEQFF
TRBJ1-1 - TRBV9 - TGTGCCAGCAGCGTAGAGCCAGGGAGTAGTGAAGCTTTCTTT CASSVEPGSSEAFF
TRBJ1-6 once TRBV6-5 - TGTGCCAGCAGCCGGGGTAAAGGGGCAAATTCACCCCTCCACTTT CASSRGKGANSPLHF
TRBJ1-2 - TRBV14 - TGTGCCAGCAGCCCCCAGCAGGACTATGGCTACACCTTC CASSPQQDYGYTF